This TCR beta chain comes out of a study of blood T cell repertoires in COVID-19. This clone occurred a few times. Libraries were prepared by immunoSEQ multiplex PCR; TCRdb keeps only in-frame clonotypes and omits some of them. The table records roughly 100,000 clones, approximately 85% of them present only once. Looked up from germline, CDR1 is SGHRS and CDR2 is YFSETQ. Trimming took 0 bases from V and 4 from J; bases not matched to a gene: 2. The CDR3 totals 15 residues. Specimen: peripheral blood. The V gene is TRBV5-1, the J gene TRBJ2-3, with TRBD2 matching 10 bases. This clonotype was obtained from a man between 60 and 75 years old with acute or convalescent COVID-19. CDR3 DNA sequence: TGCGCCAGCAGCTTGGGACTAGCGGGTTCAGATACGCAGTATTTT. This gives the protein CASSLGLAGSDTQYF.